These 3 T cell receptor beta chains were all obtained from the same sample, sequenced in a study of preoperative IRX-2 immunotherapy in early breast cancer. The protocol was immunoSEQ multiplex PCR, while the TCRdb copy is restricted to in-frame clones and leaves out a portion. The table shows some 22,000 clones, with approximately 95% occurring only once. Treatment given: preoperative locoregional IRX-2 cytokine immunotherapy. The sample here was tumor tissue, taken after IRX-2 immunotherapy. These receptor sequences come from a human donor with breast cancer.

The rearrangement links TRBV5-6 to TRBJ1-2; the D is unclear. Germline V CDR1 and CDR2: SGHDT, YYEEEE. Trimming took 2 bases from V and 5 from J, leaving 10 bases between them. The CDR3 spans 13 residues. The CDR3 loop reads CASSFPASYGYTF. CDR3 nucleotides: TGTGCCAGCAGCTTTCCTGCGTCGTATGGCTACACCTTC.

With regard to this clone: One end of the junction does not line up with germline, which may come from a read error. The chain recombines TRBV11-3 with TRBJ2-2; 8 nucleotides line up with TRBD1. In germline, CDR1 is SGHNT, CDR2 YENEEA. The CDR3 is 15 amino acids. The CDR3 protein is CASSVDRGATGELFF. CDR3 DNA: TGTGCCAGCAGCGTAGACAGGGGCGCCACCGGGGAGCTGTTTTTT.

The gene calls are TRBV7-9 and TRBJ1-1, with 7 bases fitting TRBD1. Trimming removed 5 bases from V and 6 bases from J; junction bases left unmatched: 12. The germline V gene has CDR1 SEHNR and CDR2 FQNEAQ (reference sequence). CDR3 length: 15 residues. For the CDR3, the DNA is TGTGCCAGCAGCCTCCCCGACAGGGCCCCGGCTGAAGCTTTCTTT. Protein: CASSLPDRAPAEAFF.